This TCR beta chain was documented in a study of cytomegalovirus exposure and HLA in healthy donors. As for the study in general: Earlier findings included some 120 million unique TCR beta sequences obtained from approximately 170 million T cells. Points from the study as a whole: Testing in vitro showed three CMV-associated chains specific for CMV antigens. Associated with cytomegalovirus, according to the listing, were 150 to 200 TCR beta chains. The study reported that TCR beta sequences accurately predicted HLA-A and HLA-B alleles in most subjects.

The PCR ran on 60 Vbeta and 13 Jbeta primers. TCRdb's table, derived via immunoSEQ multiplex PCR, lists solely in-frame clones and lacks some. The data show approximately 84,000 clones, with more than 70% seen just once and roughly 2.5% held by the top ten. The V gene's germline CDR1 is SGHTA and CDR2 FQGNSA. Trimming stripped 0 bases from V and 2 bases from J, with 7 bases between. This CDR3 comprises 14 residues. As to this clone: Its antigen is still unknown.

Source material: PBMCs. The chain has TRBV7-2 and TRBJ2-5; D gene ambiguous. The receptor was isolated from a male donor in good health and CMV-seropositive. For the CDR3, the DNA is TGTGCCAGCAGCTTAGCGCGGCTACAAGAGACCCAGTACTTC. Encoded protein: CASSLARLQETQYF.